This T cell receptor beta chain was profiled in a study of cytomegalovirus exposure and HLA in healthy donors. Whole-study findings and limits: A missense DCLRE1C variant was associated with V- and J-gene trimming of TCR beta chains in a later analysis, and an independent cohort replicated the association. Cytomegalovirus association was assigned to more than 150 TCR beta chains.

It was with 60 Vbeta and 13 Jbeta primers that the PCR ran. Sequencing was performed with immunoSEQ multiplex PCR; in TCRdb, only in-frame clones are kept and a portion is missing. The sample has around 30,000 clones, about 86% seen once. The ends were cut back, 7 bases at V and 7 bases at J, with 16 bases in the middle. Germline V gives CDR1 LNHDA, CDR2 SQIVND (reference sequence). The CDR3 contains 13 residues. On this clone: Its antigen is unidentified.

This chain uses TRBV19 with TRBJ1-2, with TRBD1 as a possible D gene (6 bases). The specimen sequenced was PBMCs. The clonotype comes from a boy aged 10-17 years in good health and CMV-seronegative. CDR3 loop: CASKTSGAAGYTF. DNA of the CDR3: TGTGCCAGTAAAACATCAGGGGCGGCTGGCTACACCTTC.